Following are 2 T cell receptor beta chains from one sample sequenced in a study of T cell changes during pregnancy in multiple sclerosis. Generated by immunoSEQ multiplex PCR, the TCRdb table keeps only in-frame clones and is missing some. The data contain over 60,000 clones, about 93% of them seen just once; the ten biggest clones take up over 0.8%. The material was peripheral blood, obtained in the first trimester of pregnancy. These receptors came from a female donor with multiple sclerosis, enrolled in a pregnancy study.

The chain uses TRBV2 and TRBJ2-3, with 11 bases lining up with TRBD2. The V gene's germline CDR1 is SNHLY and CDR2 FYNNEI. The CDR3 spans 17 residues. Trimming at V came to 1 base and at J to 6 bases, leaving 9 bases not matched to a gene. The CDR3 loop is CASSEVIAGGLRDTQYF. CDR3 DNA sequence: TGTGCCAGCAGTGAAGTAATAGCGGGAGGGCTCCGGGATACGCAGTATTTT.

The rearrangement joins TRBV19 to TRBJ2-3; the match to TRBD1 covers 7 bases. The germline CDR1 and CDR2 sequences are LNHDA and SQIVND (reference sequence). J gave up 4 bases and V 2 bases, and 12 bases lay outside the gene matches. CDR3 length: 17 residues. The DNA for the CDR3 is TGTGCCAGTAGTATAACCCTCGACAGGGTTGTCGCAGATACGCAGTATTTT. This sequence encodes CASSITLDRVVADTQYF.